These 20 T cell receptor beta chains originate from one sample sequenced in a study of blood T cells in healthy people across ages. With a J-beta primer mix and a sample-barcoded 5' primer, a second PCR ran about 6 to 11 cycles. TCRdb reanalysed the 5' RACE reads using MiXCR and keeps one entry per CDR3 protein. The sample has over 1,200,000 distinct CDR3 sequences; 45% to 70% are singletons. The source material was blood. Every receptor here comes from a man aged 18 to 29 in good health.

The chain couples TRBV29-1 to TRBJ2-7; possibly TRBD2 for D (5 bases). Trimming removed 7 bases at V and 7 bases at J, with 23 bases between. The CDR3 covers 14 residues. Germline CDR1 is SQVTM and CDR2 is ANQGSEA. CDR3 DNA: TGCAGCGCCCTAAATGGACTTAGTACCAATGAGCAGTACTTC. Protein: CSALNGLSTNEQYF.

The V call is TRBV6-5, the J call TRBJ1-2; 10 bases agree with TRBD1. The length of the CDR3 is 15 residues. CDR1 is MNHEY and CDR2 is SVGAGI in the germline V gene. Losses at the gene ends were 8 bases for V and 4 bases for J; bases not matched to a gene: 10. For the CDR3, the DNA is TGTGCCAGCGAAGCGTCCGGGACAGGGGTCTATGGCTACACCTTC. Residues: CASEASGTGVYGYTF.

The CDR3 DNA sequence: TGTGCCAGCAGTTACCCGGACGCCCAAGAGACCCAGTACTTC. Its protein product is CASSYPDAQETQYF. This chain joins TRBV6-2 or TRBV6-3 and TRBJ2-5; D uncertain. Germline V CDR1 and CDR2: MNHEY, SVGEGT. V was pared by 2 bases and J by 1 base, with 8 bases between. The CDR3 consists of 14 residues.

The genes are TRBV20-1 and TRBJ2-1; D gene uncertain. The germline V gene has CDR1 DFQATT and CDR2 SNEGSKA (reference sequence). V lost 3 bases, J lost 0 bases, and 9 bases lay in between. The CDR3 is 14 amino acids. CDR3 sequence reads: CSASGLNSYNEQFF. The CDR3 DNA sequence: TGCAGTGCTAGTGGGCTGAACTCCTACAATGAGCAGTTCTTC.

About this clonotype: The CDR3 end shows no conserved phenylalanine or tryptophan, and so a read error is likely. No DNA is shown, since the ends of the CDR3 on it are uncertain; the CDR3 is the one TCRdb lists. J is TRBJ2-1 and V is TRBV7-2; no DNA check was done on the table's D call, TRBD2. A total of 19 residues make up the CDR3, ends included. Germline loops: CDR1 SGHTA, CDR2 FQGNSA. CDR3 region: CASSLGRRYGREGRMSSSS.

The chain joins TRBV12-3 or TRBV12-4 to TRBJ2-7, with a possible D match to TRBD2 (6 bases). The CDR3 sequence is 13 residues long. V was clipped by 4 bases and J by 5 bases, with 12 bases between them. The CDR3 here is CASSSGLIHEQYF. The CDR3 nucleotides are TGTGCCAGCAGTTCCGGACTAATCCACGAGCAGTACTTC.

The genes are TRBV25-1 and TRBJ2-2; no clear D. CDR1 is MGHDK and CDR2 is SYGVNS in the germline V gene. V was shortened by 8 bases and J by 2 bases, with 9 bases between the two germline ends. CDR3 size: 13 residues. CDR3 residues: CASLLDNTGELFF. CDR3 nucleotide sequence: TGTGCCAGCCTTCTAGACAACACCGGGGAGCTGTTTTTT.

This clonotype has only a few counts. V gene TRBV12-3 or TRBV12-4 combines with J gene TRBJ2-1; 7 nucleotides line up with TRBD1. Losses at the gene ends were 1 base for V and 6 bases for J; bases not matched to a gene: 6. This CDR3 has 15 residues. CDR3 in amino acids: CASSLVRTGSNEQFF. In DNA, the CDR3 is TGTGCCAGCAGTTTAGTCCGGACAGGTTCCAATGAGCAGTTCTTC.

This chain joins TRBV3-1 and TRBJ1-1; 10 bases are a match to TRBD1. This CDR3 has 15 amino acids. V shed 3 bases and J 7 bases; nucleotides not matched to a gene: 8. Looked up from germline, CDR1 is LGHDT and CDR2 is YNNKEL (reference sequence). The CDR3 sequence is CASSQLRDRGSEAFF. CDR3 nucleotides: TGTGCCAGCAGCCAGTTAAGGGACAGGGGAAGTGAAGCTTTCTTT.

This clonotype showed up just a few times. V gene TRBV7-2 combines with J gene TRBJ2-5; 8 nucleotides agree with TRBD2. V shed 0 bases, J shed 0 bases, and the junction held 6 bases outside the gene matches. Germline lookup yields CDR1 SGHTA and CDR2 FQGNSA. This CDR3 region has 17 residues. DNA of the CDR3: TGTGCCAGCAGCTTAGCTCTCCGCGGGGGGAACCAAGAGACCCAGTACTTC. It translates to CASSLALRGGNQETQYF.

This clonotype was seen a handful of times. The chain employs TRBV20-1 and TRBJ2-3, with TRBD2 identical over 11 bases. This CDR3 contains 17 residues. V was clipped by 4 bases and J by 5 bases; unmatched bases: 14. The germline V gene encodes CDR1 DFQATT and CDR2 SNEGSKA (reference sequence). For the CDR3, the DNA is TGCAGTGCTACCCGCTTAGGGGTAGCGGGGGGGTTAGATACGCAGTATTTT. This gives the protein CSATRLGVAGGLDTQYF.

The V call is TRBV12-3 or TRBV12-4, the J call TRBJ1-1; D not resolved. The CDR3 sequence is 14 residues long. V was pared by 3 bases and J by 4 bases, with 12 bases between. The CDR3 is CASSFGSGVTEAFF. The DNA for the CDR3 is TGTGCCAGCAGTTTTGGGTCCGGGGTCACTGAAGCTTTCTTT.

The chain carries TRBV20-1 and TRBJ2-4; 10 nucleotides match TRBD1. The DNA end lines up better with TRBJ2-7; the J call may be wrong. This CDR3 contains 14 residues. CDR1 is DFQATT, CDR2 SNEGSKA, per germline (reference sequence). The CDR3 DNA reads as TGCAGTGCCCTACACGGACAGGGGGGCGACGAGCAGTACTTC. Amino acid sequence: CSALHGQGGDEQYF.

In this sample, this clonotype turned up a few times. The V gene is TRBV28, the J gene TRBJ2-4, with D perhaps TRBD2 (6 bases). The germline V gene encodes CDR1 MDHEN and CDR2 SYDVKM. The CDR3 runs 19 residues. The germline V and J ends were trimmed by 3 bases and 0 bases, with 21 bases remaining between them. The chain's CDR3 is CASSFHPEGLLLAKNIQYF. DNA of the CDR3: TGTGCCAGCAGTTTCCACCCGGAGGGCCTACTCCTAGCCAAAAACATTCAGTACTTC.

This chain joins TRBV7-9 and TRBJ2-3, with D possibly matching TRBD2 (5 bases). The germline gives CDR1 SEHNR, CDR2 FQNEAQ (reference sequence). The CDR3 is 13 amino acids. Trimming cost V 10 bases and J 1 base, with 12 bases left between them. CDR3 sequence reads: CATSLVGTDTQYF. The CDR3 DNA reads TGTGCCACCTCACTAGTAGGCACAGATACGCAGTATTTT.

The chain couples TRBV10-3 to TRBJ1-3; D unclear. Per the germline V gene, CDR1 is ENHRY and CDR2 is SYGVKD. The CDR3 length is 12 residues. Trimming took 3 bases from V and 4 from J, leaving 4 bases between them. This chain's CDR3 is CAISDQGNTIYF. For the CDR3, the DNA is TGTGCCATCAGTGACCAGGGAAACACCATATATTTT.

This sequence joins TRBV28 and TRBJ1-5; D is ambiguous. CDR3 length: 13 amino acids. With 6 bases removed from V and 5 bases from J, the gap between germline ends came to 11 bases. CDR1 and CDR2 from the germline V gene are MDHEN and SYDVKM. The CDR3 reads CASRVLSDQPQHF. Written as DNA, the CDR3 is TGTGCCAGCAGAGTCCTTAGTGATCAGCCCCAGCATTTT. Supplemented by reference TRBV28 and TRBJ1-5, the full variable domain reads DVKVTQSSRYLVKRTGEKVFLECVQDMDHENMFWYRQDPGLGLRLIYFSYDVKMKEKGDIPEGYSVSREKKERFSLILESASTNQTSMYLCASRVLSDQPQHFGDGTRLSIL.

This clonotype has ten or more counts. The V gene is TRBV4-1, the J gene TRBJ1-1; D is possibly TRBD1 (5 bases). This CDR3 spans 16 amino acids. V lost 0 bases and J lost 4, with 15 bases in between. The germline V gene has CDR1 MGHRA and CDR2 YSYEKL. CDR3 protein: CASSQEGGRIATEAFF. The CDR3 nucleotides are TGCGCCAGCAGCCAAGAGGGGGGGAGAATAGCCACTGAAGCTTTCTTT.

The gene calls are TRBV7-9 and TRBJ2-7; TRBD2 matches 7 bases. This CDR3 comprises 14 residues. Germline CDR1 reads SEHNR; CDR2 reads FQNEAQ (reference sequence). J gave up 7 bases and V 5 bases, and 11 bases lay outside the gene matches. DNA for the CDR3: TGTGCCAGCAGCCGGGACGGGAGGTACAATGAGCAGTACTTC. Translated: CASSRDGRYNEQYF.

The chain is built from TRBV29-1 and TRBJ2-5, with 10 bases fitting TRBD1. The V and J ends lost 6 bases and 2 bases, in that order; junction bases with no gene match: 6. This CDR3 is built from 14 residues. CDR1 and CDR2 from the germline V gene are SQVTM and ANQGSEA. This CDR3 reads CSVVDRGRQETQYF. DNA for the CDR3: TGCAGCGTAGTGGACAGGGGGAGGCAAGAGACCCAGTACTTC.